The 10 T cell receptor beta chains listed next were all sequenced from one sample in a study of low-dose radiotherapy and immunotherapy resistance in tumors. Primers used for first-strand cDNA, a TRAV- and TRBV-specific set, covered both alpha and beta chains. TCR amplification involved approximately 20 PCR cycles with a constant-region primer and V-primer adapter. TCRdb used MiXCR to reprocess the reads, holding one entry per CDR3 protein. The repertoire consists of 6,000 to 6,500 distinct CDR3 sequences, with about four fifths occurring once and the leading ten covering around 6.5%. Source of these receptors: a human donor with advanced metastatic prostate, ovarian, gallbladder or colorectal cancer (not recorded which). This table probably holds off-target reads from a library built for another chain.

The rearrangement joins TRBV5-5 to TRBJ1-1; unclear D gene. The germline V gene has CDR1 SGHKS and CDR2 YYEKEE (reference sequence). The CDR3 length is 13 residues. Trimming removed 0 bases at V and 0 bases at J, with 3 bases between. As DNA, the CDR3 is TGTGCCAGCAGCTTGGGGGTGAACACTGAAGCTTTCTTT. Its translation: CASSLGVNTEAFF.

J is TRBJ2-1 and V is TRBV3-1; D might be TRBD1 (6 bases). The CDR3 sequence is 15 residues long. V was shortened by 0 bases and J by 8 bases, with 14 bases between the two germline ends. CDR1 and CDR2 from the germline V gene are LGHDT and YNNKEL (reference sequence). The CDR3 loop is CASSQDRVQGHEQFF. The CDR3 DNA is TGTGCCAGCAGCCAAGATCGGGTACAGGGACATGAGCAGTTCTTC.

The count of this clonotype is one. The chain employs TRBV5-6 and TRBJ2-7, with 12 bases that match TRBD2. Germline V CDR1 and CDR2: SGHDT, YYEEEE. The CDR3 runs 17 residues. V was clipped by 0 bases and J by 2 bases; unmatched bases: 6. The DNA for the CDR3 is TGTGCCAGCAGCTTGGAACTAGCGGGAGGCTCTACCTACGAGCAGTACTTC. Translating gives CASSLELAGGSTYEQYF. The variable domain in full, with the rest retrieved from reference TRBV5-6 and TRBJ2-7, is DAGVTQSPTHLIKTRGQQVTLRCSPKSGHDTVSWYQQALGQGPQFIFQYYEEEERQRGNFPDRFSGHQFPNYSSELNVNALLLGDSALYLCASSLELAGGSTYEQYFGPGTRLTVT.

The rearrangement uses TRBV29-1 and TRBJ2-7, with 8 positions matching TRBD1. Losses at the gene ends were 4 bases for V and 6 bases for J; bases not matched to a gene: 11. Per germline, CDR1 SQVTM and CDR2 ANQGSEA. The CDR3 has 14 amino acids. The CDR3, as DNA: TGCAGCGTTGCCGGGACAGGCGGCCTGGGCGAGCAGTACTTC. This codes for CSVAGTGGLGEQYF.

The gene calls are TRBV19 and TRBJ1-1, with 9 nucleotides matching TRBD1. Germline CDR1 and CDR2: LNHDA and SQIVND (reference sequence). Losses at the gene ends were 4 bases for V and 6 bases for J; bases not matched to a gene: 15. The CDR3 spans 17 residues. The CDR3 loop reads CASSTRGTGWGTAEAFF. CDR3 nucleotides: TGTGCCAGTAGTACCCGTGGGACAGGGTGGGGAACTGCTGAAGCTTTCTTT.

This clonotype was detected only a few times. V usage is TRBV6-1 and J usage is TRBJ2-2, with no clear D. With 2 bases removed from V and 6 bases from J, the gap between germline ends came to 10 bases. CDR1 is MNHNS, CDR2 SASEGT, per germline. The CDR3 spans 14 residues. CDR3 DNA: TGTGCCAGCAGTGAACTGGTAGCCCCCGGGGAGCTGTTTTTT. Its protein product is CASSELVAPGELFF.

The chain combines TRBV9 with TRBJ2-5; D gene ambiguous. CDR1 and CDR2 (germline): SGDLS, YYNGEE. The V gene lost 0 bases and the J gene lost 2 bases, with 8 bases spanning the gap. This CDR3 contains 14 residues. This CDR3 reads CASSVEEIQETQYF. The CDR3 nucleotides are TGTGCCAGCAGCGTAGAAGAGATTCAAGAGACCCAGTACTTC. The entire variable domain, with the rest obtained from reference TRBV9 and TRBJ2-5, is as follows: DSGVTQTPKHLITATGQRVTLRCSPRSGDLSVYWYQQSLDQGLQFLIQYYNGEERAKGNILERFSAQQFPDLHSELNLSSLELGDSALYFCASSVEEIQETQYFGPGTRLLVL.

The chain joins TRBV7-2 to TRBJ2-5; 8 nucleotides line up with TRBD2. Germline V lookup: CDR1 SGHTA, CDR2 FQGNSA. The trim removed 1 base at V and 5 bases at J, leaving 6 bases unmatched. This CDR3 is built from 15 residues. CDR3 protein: CASSLGIGGAETQYF. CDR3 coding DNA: TGTGCCAGCAGCTTAGGGATCGGGGGGGCGGAGACCCAGTACTTC.

The CDR3 DNA sequence: TGCAGTGCAAGACCGGACAGGACCTATGGCTACACCTTC. Translated, it gives CSARPDRTYGYTF. The chain joins TRBV20-1 to TRBJ1-2, with 7 nucleotides matching TRBD1. The CDR3 is 13 residues long. CDR1 and CDR2 (germline): DFQATT, SNEGSKA (reference sequence). Trimming at V came to 6 bases and at J to 4 bases, leaving 8 bases not matched to a gene.

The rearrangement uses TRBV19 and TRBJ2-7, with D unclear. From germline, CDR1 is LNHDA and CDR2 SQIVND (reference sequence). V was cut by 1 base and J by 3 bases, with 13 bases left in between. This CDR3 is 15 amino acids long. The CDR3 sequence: CASSIVGVGIYEQYF. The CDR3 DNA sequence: TGTGCCAGTAGTATAGTCGGAGTTGGGATCTACGAGCAGTACTTC.